This TCR beta chain was captured in a study of blood T cell repertoires in COVID-19. Study background: The United States, Italy and Spain provided the acute and convalescent COVID-19 samples.

Some clones are missing from TCRdb's copy, which holds only in-frame ones; the method was immunoSEQ multiplex PCR. The table includes 150,000 to 200,000 clones, about nine tenths detected once. In this sample, this clone turned up a few times. V lost 4 bases, J lost 5 bases, and 21 bases lay in between. The CDR3 extends over 16 amino acids. The germline gives CDR1 SGHRS, CDR2 YFSETQ. Source material: peripheral blood. The chain carries TRBV5-1 and TRBJ1-1; D might be TRBD1 (6 bases). This TCR derives from a man in his forties or fifties with acute or convalescent COVID-19. CDR3 nucleotide sequence: TGCGCCAGCAGCCGGACAGATTTAGGGTGGGAGACTGAAGCTTTCTTT. Translated: CASSRTDLGWETEAFF.